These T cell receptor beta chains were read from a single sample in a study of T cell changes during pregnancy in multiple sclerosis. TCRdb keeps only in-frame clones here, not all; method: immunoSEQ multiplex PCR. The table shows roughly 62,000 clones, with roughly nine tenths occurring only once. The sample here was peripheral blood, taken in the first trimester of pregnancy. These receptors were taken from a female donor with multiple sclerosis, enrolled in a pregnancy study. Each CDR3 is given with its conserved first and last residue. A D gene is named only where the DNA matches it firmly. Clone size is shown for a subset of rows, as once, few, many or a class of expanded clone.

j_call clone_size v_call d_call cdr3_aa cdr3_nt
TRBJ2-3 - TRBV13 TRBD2 CASSSIAGVRDTQYF TGTGCCAGCAGCTCAATAGCGGGAGTGAGGGATACGCAGTATTTT
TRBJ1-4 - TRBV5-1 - CASSVGLNEKLFF TGCGCCAGCAGCGTGGGGCTGAACGAAAAACTGTTTTTT
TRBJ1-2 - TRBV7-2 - CASSLAAANYGYTF TGTGCCAGCAGCTTAGCTGCGGCTAACTATGGCTACACCTTC
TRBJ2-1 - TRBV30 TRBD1 CAWRGQGANEQFF TGTGCCTGGAGAGGACAGGGGGCAAATGAGCAGTTCTTC
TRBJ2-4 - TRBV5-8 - CASRAGTLAKNIQYF TGTGCCAGCAGAGCAGGAACCCTAGCCAAAAACATTCAGTACTTC
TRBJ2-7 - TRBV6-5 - CASSNRDPPYEQYF TGTGCCAGCAGTAACAGGGATCCCCCCTACGAGCAGTACTTC
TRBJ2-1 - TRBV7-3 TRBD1 CASSPWTGGAGNEQFF TGTGCCAGCAGCCCTTGGACAGGGGGCGCGGGAAATGAGCAGTTCTTC
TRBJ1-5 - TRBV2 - CANTGDSNQPQHF TGTGCCAACACCGGGGATAGCAATCAGCCCCAGCATTTT
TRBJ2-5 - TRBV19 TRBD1 CASSIYAGGETQYF TGTGCCAGTAGTATATATGCAGGGGGAGAGACCCAGTACTTC
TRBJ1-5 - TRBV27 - CASSSTGYQPQHF TGTGCCAGCAGTTCCACAGGGTACCAGCCCCAGCATTTT
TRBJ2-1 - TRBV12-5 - CASGLPSLGVYNEQFF TGTGCTAGTGGTTTGCCTTCGCTAGGGGTTTACAATGAGCAGTTCTTC
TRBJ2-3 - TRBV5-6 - CASSLGLITHGMDTQYF TGTGCCAGCAGCTTGGGGCTGATAACCCATGGCATGGATACGCAGTATTTT
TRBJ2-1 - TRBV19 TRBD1 CASSIGTASNEQFF TGTGCCAGTAGTATCGGGACAGCCTCCAATGAGCAGTTCTTC
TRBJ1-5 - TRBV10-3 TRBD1 CAIKQGVNQPQHF TGTGCCATCAAACAGGGGGTAAATCAGCCCCAGCATTTT
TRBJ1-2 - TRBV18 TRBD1 CASSPGQGARGYTF TGTGCCAGCTCACCAGGACAGGGGGCCAGGGGCTACACCTTC
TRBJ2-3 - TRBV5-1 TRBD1 CASSFRDRGGDTQYF TGCGCCAGCAGCTTCCGGGACAGGGGTGGGGATACGCAGTATTTT
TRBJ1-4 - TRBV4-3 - CASSQGSPTNEKLFF TGCGCCAGCAGCCAGGGTAGCCCAACTAATGAAAAACTGTTTTTT
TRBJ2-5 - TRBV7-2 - CASNKGREETQYF TGTGCCAGCAACAAAGGGCGGGAAGAGACCCAGTACTTC
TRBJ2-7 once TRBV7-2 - CASSSSTAIALYEQYF TGTGCCAGCAGTTCTTCAACTGCCATAGCTCTCTACGAGCAGTACTTC
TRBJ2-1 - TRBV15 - CATSGRSMNEQFF TGTGCCACCAGCGGGAGGTCTATGAATGAGCAGTTCTTC
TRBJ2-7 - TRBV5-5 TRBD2 CASSLKVSGASYEQYF TGTGCCAGCAGCTTGAAGGTTAGCGGGGCCTCCTACGAGCAGTACTTC
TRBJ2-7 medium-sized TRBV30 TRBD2 CAGGLAGYEQYF TGTGCCGGGGGACTAGCGGGTTACGAGCAGTACTTC
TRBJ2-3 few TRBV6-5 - CASSYSAGERTQYF TGTGCCAGCAGTTACTCCGCCGGGGAACGTACGCAGTATTTT
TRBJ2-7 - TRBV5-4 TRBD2 CASSLSSGYSYEQYF TGCGCCAGCAGCCTAAGTAGCGGGTACTCCTACGAGCAGTACTTC
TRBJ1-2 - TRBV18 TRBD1 CASCGQGGPCVHTF TGTGCCAGCTGCGGACAGGGCGGCCCTTGTGTTCACACCTTC
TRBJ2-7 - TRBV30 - CAWSYDKPYEQYF TGTGCCTGGAGTTACGACAAGCCCTACGAGCAGTACTTC
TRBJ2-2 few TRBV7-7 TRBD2 CASSPGLAGVGAGELFF TGTGCCAGCAGCCCGGGGCTAGCGGGAGTTGGAGCCGGGGAGCTGTTTTTT
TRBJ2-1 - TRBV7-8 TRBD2 CASSTGTSGGWYNEQFF TGTGCCAGCAGCACAGGGACTAGCGGGGGCTGGTACAATGAGCAGTTCTTC
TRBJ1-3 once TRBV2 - CASSDPGAISGNTIYF TGTGCCAGCAGTGACCCAGGGGCGATCTCTGGAAACACCATATATTTT
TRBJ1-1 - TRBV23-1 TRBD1 CASSVQGRTEAFF TGCGCCAGCAGTGTACAGGGGCGCACTGAAGCTTTCTTT
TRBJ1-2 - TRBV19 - CASTMSGREYGYTF TGTGCCAGTACCATGTCGGGGCGGGAATATGGCTACACCTTC
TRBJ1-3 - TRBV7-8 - CASSFRGNGNTIYF TGTGCCAGCAGCTTCAGGGGTAATGGAAACACCATATATTTT
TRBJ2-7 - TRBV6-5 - CASSYQAGEQYF TGTGCCAGCAGTTACCAAGCGGGCGAGCAGTACTTC
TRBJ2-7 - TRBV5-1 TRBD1 CASSLEGQAASYEQYF TGCGCCAGCAGCTTGGAGGGACAGGCCGCTTCCTACGAGCAGTACTTC
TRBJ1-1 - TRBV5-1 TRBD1 CASRGTGLTEAFF TGCGCCAGCAGAGGGACAGGGTTAACTGAAGCTTTCTTT
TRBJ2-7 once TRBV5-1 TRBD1 CASSVLTGAPSYEQYF TGCGCCAGCAGCGTGCTAACAGGGGCTCCTTCCTACGAGCAGTACTTC
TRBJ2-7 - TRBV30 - CAWSLDSSSSYEQYF TGTGCCTGGAGCTTGGACAGCTCCAGCTCCTACGAGCAGTACTTC
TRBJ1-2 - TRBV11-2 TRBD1 CASSTQGQGSYGYTF TGTGCCAGCAGCACTCAGGGACAGGGCTCCTATGGCTACACCTTC
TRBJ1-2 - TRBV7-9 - CASSLGMGRVNYGYTF TGTGCCAGCAGCTTAGGAATGGGCAGGGTCAACTATGGCTACACCTTC
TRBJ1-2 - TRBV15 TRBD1 CAPQQSGPRGTGPNYGYTF TGTGCCCCCCAGCAGAGCGGCCCACGTGGGACAGGACCTAACTATGGCTACACCTTC
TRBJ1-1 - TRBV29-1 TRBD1 CSVQGEAPEAFF TGCAGCGTCCAGGGGGAGGCCCCTGAAGCTTTCTTT
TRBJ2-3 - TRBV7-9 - CASSFEATDTQYF TGTGCCAGCAGCTTTGAAGCCACAGATACGCAGTATTTT
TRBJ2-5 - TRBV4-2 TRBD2 CASSQDRGGTETQYF TGTGCCAGCAGCCAAGACCGCGGGGGGACGGAGACCCAGTACTTC
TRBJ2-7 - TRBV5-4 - CASSLITGSFYEQYF TGTGCCAGCAGTCTGATAACAGGGTCTTTTTACGAGCAGTACTTC
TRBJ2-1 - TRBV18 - CASSPLGWDKINNEQFF TGTGCCAGCTCACCACTTGGTTGGGACAAAATTAACAATGAGCAGTTCTTC
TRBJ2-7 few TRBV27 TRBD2 CASSSSSGWEQYF TGTGCCAGCAGTTCCTCTAGCGGATGGGAGCAGTACTTC
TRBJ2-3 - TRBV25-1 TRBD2 CASSEHSGTSGGGDTQYF TGTGCCAGCAGTGAGCACTCCGGGACTAGCGGGGGCGGAGATACGCAGTATTTT
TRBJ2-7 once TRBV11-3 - CASSLKGTENYEQYF TGTGCCAGCAGCTTAAAGGGGACTGAGAACTACGAGCAGTACTTC
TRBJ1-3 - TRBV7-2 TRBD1 CASSFTGAAGNTIYF TGTGCCAGCAGCTTTACAGGGGCGGCGGGAAACACCATATATTTT
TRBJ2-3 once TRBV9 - CASTPWQGLKTDTQYF TGTGCCAGCACCCCATGGCAGGGTTTGAAAACAGATACGCAGTATTTT
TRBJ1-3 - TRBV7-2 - CASRGGGISGNTIYF TGTGCCAGCAGGGGAGGGGGTATCTCTGGAAACACCATATATTTT
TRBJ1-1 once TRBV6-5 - CASTPVGGWGTEAFF TGTGCCAGCACCCCCGTGGGAGGGTGGGGCACTGAAGCTTTCTTT
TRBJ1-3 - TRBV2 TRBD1 CASSPQGAGGNTIYF TGTGCCAGCAGCCCACAGGGGGCAGGAGGAAACACCATATATTTT
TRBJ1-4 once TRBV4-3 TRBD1 CASSQGQVTSEKLFF TGCGCCAGCAGCCAGGGACAGGTGACCAGTGAAAAACTGTTTTTT
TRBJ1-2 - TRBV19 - CASSRDARVRDGYTF TGTGCCAGTAGTAGGGATGCGAGGGTCCGGGATGGCTACACCTTC
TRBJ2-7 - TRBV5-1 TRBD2 CASSWTSGGYEQYF TGCGCCAGCAGCTGGACTAGCGGGGGGTACGAGCAGTACTTC
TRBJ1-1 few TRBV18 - CASSPGGMNTEAFF TGTGCCAGCTCACCCGGGGGAATGAACACTGAAGCTTTCTTT